One TCR beta chain is described in this entry. Its target is unknown. After roughly ten days in culture, the CD4+ T cells were isolated. These data are taken from a study of vaccination effects on CD4 cells after COVID-19. Generated by immunoSEQ multiplex PCR, the TCRdb table keeps only in-frame clones and is missing some. Here the sample spans about 76,000 clones, approximately 80% being singletons. Germline CDR1 reads KGHDR; CDR2 reads SFDVKD. The CDR3 runs to 15 residues. The V end lost 3 bases, the J end lost 7 bases, and 15 bases lay between the germline ends. The sequences come from CD4+ T cells from PBMCs cultured without peptide, collected before COVID-19 vaccination. V is TRBV24-1 and J is TRBJ2-1, with a weak D call TRBD1 (6 bases). This receptor was identified in a human donor who received a COVID-19 vaccine. CDR3 nucleotides: TGTGCCACCAGTGATGCGCAGGGGTCCGGGAATGAGCAGTTCTTC. Translating it yields CATSDAQGSGNEQFF.